This TCR beta chain derives from a study of T cells in Graves' hyperthyroidism and ophthalmopathy. Study-wide findings and caveats: Most thyroid-expanded clonotypes above 0.001 were also found in blood.

The table lists this clonotype with a few counts. Its antigen is not known. RNA transcripts served as the template for amplifying TCR beta CDR3 regions. With the HTBI primer set, the TCR CDR3 went through a first round of RT-PCR. TCRdb reanalysed the multiplex PCR reads using MiXCR and keeps one entry per CDR3 protein. Here the sample spans hundreds of thousands of distinct CDR3 sequences, around 15% being singletons. This clonotype originated in a man in his late teens or twenties with Graves' ophthalmopathy. Sequences were obtained from blood.

CDR3 region: CGGRNQPQHF. CDR3 DNA sequence: TGCGGGGGGCGTAATCAGCCCCAGCATTTT. The chain links TRBV10-1 to TRBJ1-5; tentative D call: TRBD1 (6 bases). Per germline, CDR1 WNHNN and CDR2 SYGVQD (reference sequence). CDR3 length: 10 amino acids.